The 31 T cell receptor beta chains below come from one sample, sequenced in a study of molecular identifiers for immune sequencing clone quantification. TCRdb called the PCR reads again in MiXCR, with one record for every CDR3 protein. Of about 500,000 distinct CDR3 sequences in the sample, about 26% were seen once. Sequenced input: naive CD8+ T cells from blood, with Jurkat cell RNA spiked in. Noted subset: FACS-sorted CD8+CD4-CCR7+CD45RA+ naive T cells. The receptor source for this set is a human donor in good health. Some libraries in this study had Jurkat cell RNA spiked in.

Concerning this clonotype itself: A much larger clone differs by one base, so this may be a read error. The genes are TRBV12-3 or TRBV12-4 and TRBJ2-3; tentatively, D is TRBD1 (6 bases). The CDR3 has 13 residues. Trimming shortened V by 2 bases and J by 5 bases, and 8 bases separated the two germline ends. Here the CDR3 reads CASSLTGRDTQYF. The CDR3 DNA reads TGTGCCAGCAGTTTAACAGGGCGAGATACGCAGTATTTT.

The rearrangement links TRBV12-3 or TRBV12-4 to TRBJ2-3; 12 bases match TRBD2. V lost 6 bases to trimming and J lost 4 bases; unmatched junction nucleotides: 5. The CDR3 is made up of 15 amino acids. Here the CDR3 reads CASSRTSGVPDTQYF. CDR3 DNA sequence: TGTGCCAGCAGCCGGACTAGCGGGGTCCCAGATACGCAGTATTTT.

The V and J genes are TRBV20-1 and TRBJ2-7; the D is unclear. The CDR3 loop spans 13 amino acids. Germline lookup yields CDR1 DFQATT and CDR2 SNEGSKA (reference sequence). Trimming stripped 0 bases from V and 0 bases from J, with 6 bases between. CDR3 coding DNA: TGCAGTGCTAGAGAGGTTGACTCCTACGAGCAGTACTTC. It is translated as CSAREVDSYEQYF.

The rearrangement links TRBV19 to TRBJ1-1; TRBD1 aligns across 7 bases. The V gene's germline CDR1 is LNHDA and CDR2 SQIVND (reference sequence). The CDR3 consists of 15 residues. V shed 4 bases, J shed 8 bases, and the junction held 13 bases outside the gene matches. The CDR3 loop reads CASSTGNTGESEAFF. In nucleotides, the CDR3 is TGTGCCAGTAGTACAGGAAACACAGGGGAGTCAGAAGCTTTCTTT.

There are many counts of this clonotype. The chain employs TRBV28 and TRBJ2-3; the match to TRBD2 covers 7 bases. Germline values: CDR1 MDHEN, CDR2 SYDVKM. CDR3 length equals 14 residues. V dropped 3 bases and J dropped 5; count of bases not matched to a gene: 5. The CDR3 loop is CASSFRAGIDTQYF. Here the CDR3 DNA reads TGTGCCAGCAGTTTTCGAGCGGGGATAGATACGCAGTATTTT.

This clonotype is a singleton in its sample. This sequence may be a read error, since a much larger clone differs from it by one base. The chain uses TRBV6-5 and TRBJ1-1; D call uncertain. Trimming pared 2 bases from V and 1 base from J, leaving 8 bases between. Germline CDR1 is MNHEY and CDR2 is SVGAGI. CDR3 length: 14 residues. The CDR3: CASSYQARNTEAFF. CDR3 nucleotide sequence: TGTGCCAGCAGTTACCAGGCTAGGAACACTGAAGCTTTCTTT.

V gene TRBV11-2 combines with J gene TRBJ2-5; D gene ambiguous. The CDR3 covers 14 residues. Germline V CDR1 and CDR2: SGHAT, FQNNGV. Trimming shortened V by 1 base and J by 3 bases, and 9 bases separated the two germline ends. The CDR3 DNA sequence: TGTGCCAGCAGCTTAGTCGGGCTGAAAGAGACCCAGTACTTC. Protein: CASSLVGLKETQYF.

This clonotype was seen at least ten times. The chain is built from TRBV20-1 and TRBJ1-1; no clear D gene. V was cut by 3 bases and J by 2 bases, with 4 bases left in between. The CDR3 length is 11 residues. Germline V gene sequence: CDR1 DFQATT, CDR2 SNEGSKA (reference sequence). As DNA, the CDR3 is TGCAGTGCTAGTTACAACACTGAAGCTTTCTTT. Translation: CSASYNTEAFF.

This chain links TRBV27 with TRBJ2-3, with D perhaps given as TRBD1 or TRBD2 (5 bases each). The CDR3 length is 16 residues. Trimming left V 5 bases short and J 2 bases short, with 17 bases between. CDR1 MNHEY and CDR2 SMNVEV come from the germline V gene (reference sequence). The CDR3 bases are TGTGCCAGCAGTCCGAGGGACGTCTATCTCACAGATACGCAGTATTTT. Amino acid sequence: CASSPRDVYLTDTQYF.

This clonotype was counted at least ten times. The rearrangement links TRBV12-3 or TRBV12-4 to TRBJ2-7; a weak D match, TRBD1 (6 bases). Trimming left V 5 bases short and J 2 bases short, with 16 bases between. The CDR3 is made up of 15 amino acids. The CDR3 loop is CASSDGQTAAYEQYF. The DNA for the CDR3 is TGTGCCAGCAGTGACGGACAGACCGCGGCCTACGAGCAGTACTTC.

The table lists this clonotype with a few counts. The V call is TRBV29-1, the J call TRBJ2-7, with D uncertain. This CDR3 contains 11 residues. The V and J ends lost 0 bases and 7 bases respectively, with 7 bases between them. Per germline, CDR1 SQVTM and CDR2 ANQGSEA. DNA for the CDR3: TGCAGCGTTGAAGATGTAAGGGAGCAGTACTTC. This sequence encodes CSVEDVREQYF.

This clonotype was counted at least ten times. The V call is TRBV14, the J call TRBJ2-7, with 8 bases aligning to TRBD2. CDR3 size: 15 residues. From germline, CDR1 is SGHDN and CDR2 FVKESK. J lost 3 bases, V lost 0 bases, and 4 bases had no gene match. The DNA of the CDR3 is TGTGCCAGCAGCCAAGACGCGGGGGGTTACTACGAGCAGTACTTC. This gives the protein CASSQDAGGYYEQYF.

The table lists this clonotype with a few counts. CDR3 coding DNA: TGTGCCAGCAGCTCACCTGGACAGGGGACGGAGTACTTC. This codes for CASSSPGQGTEYF. The chain recombines TRBV7-9 with TRBJ2-7; 9 nucleotides agree with TRBD1. The CDR3 is made up of 13 amino acids. After removal of 4 bases from V and 11 bases from J, the junction contained 9 bases not matched to a gene. CDR1 is SEHNR, CDR2 FQNEAQ, per germline (reference sequence).

This clonotype was picked up a small number of times. This chain links TRBV25-1 with TRBJ1-5, with 10 nucleotides matching TRBD1. V shed 4 bases and J 5 bases; nucleotides not matched to a gene: 2. Germline V gene data show CDR1 as MGHDK and CDR2 as SYGVNS. The CDR3 runs to 14 residues. The CDR3 loop is CASSAGTGDQPQHF. The CDR3, as DNA: TGTGCCAGCAGTGCCGGGACAGGGGATCAGCCCCAGCATTTT.

The V gene is TRBV2, the J gene TRBJ2-3; tentative D call: TRBD1 (7 bases). Germline V gene sequence: CDR1 SNHLY, CDR2 FYNNEI. The CDR3 covers 12 residues. Trimming left V 6 bases short and J 6 bases short, with 10 bases between. CDR3: CASRTGRDTQYF. CDR3 bases: TGTGCCAGCAGGACAGGGAGGGATACGCAGTATTTT.

Regarding this clonotype: A read error may explain this, as a much larger clone is one base away. CDR3 region: CASSYGVNTEALF. The CDR3 DNA follows: TGTGCCAGCAGTTACGGGGTTAACACTGAAGCTCTCTTT. This sequence joins TRBV6-2 or TRBV6-3 and TRBJ1-1; D unresolved. The CDR3 is 13 amino acids. In germline, CDR1 is MNHEY, CDR2 SVGEGT.

This clonotype was picked up many times. V gene TRBV4-2 combines with J gene TRBJ2-7; either TRBD1 or TRBD2 may supply D (5 bases each). The V and J ends lost 0 bases and 4 bases respectively, with 16 bases between them. Germline V gives CDR1 LGHNA, CDR2 YNFKEQ. This CDR3 region has 16 residues. This CDR3 is CASSQDWSLGDYEQYF. CDR3 in DNA: TGTGCCAGCAGCCAAGATTGGTCCTTGGGGGATTACGAGCAGTACTTC.

This clonotype came up many times. The junction and the germline gene differ at one end; a read error may be behind it. This chain links TRBV4-2 with TRBJ2-3, with D hard to call. The CDR3 covers 16 residues. The V gene's germline CDR1 is LGHNA and CDR2 YNFKEQ. The CDR3 loop reads CASSQDLLTSTDTQYF. The CDR3 DNA follows: TGCGCCAGCAGCCAAGATTTGCTGACTAGCACAGATACGCAGTATTTT.

The chain uses TRBV6-2 or TRBV6-3 and TRBJ2-7, with unresolved D. V lost 7 bases to trimming and J lost 0 bases, with 7 bases between them. There are 12 residues in the CDR3. Germline loops: CDR1 MNHEY, CDR2 SVGEGT. In DNA, the CDR3 is TGTGCCAGCAACGGAATCTCCTACGAGCAGTACTTC. Protein sequence: CASNGISYEQYF.

The table lists this clonotype with many counts. The rearrangement joins TRBV7-9 to TRBJ2-5, with 11 bases identical to TRBD2. V dropped 5 bases and J dropped 1; count of bases not matched to a gene: 6. The germline gives CDR1 SEHNR, CDR2 FQNEAQ (reference sequence). The CDR3 is 16 amino acids. The CDR3 loop reads CASSARLAGPQETQYF. In DNA, the CDR3 is TGTGCCAGCAGCGCCCGACTAGCGGGGCCCCAAGAGACCCAGTACTTC. Full variable domain (remainder filled in from reference TRBV7-9 and TRBJ2-5): DTGVSQNPRHKITKRGQNVTFRCDPISEHNRLYWYRQTLGQGPEFLTYFQNEAQLEKSRLLSDRFSAERPKGSFSTLEIQRTEQGDSAMYLCASSARLAGPQETQYFGPGTRLLVL.

This rearrangement joins TRBV28 to TRBJ2-4, with 12 bases fitting TRBD2. The CDR3 is 17 residues long. V lost 2 bases to trimming and J lost 1 base; unmatched junction nucleotides: 3. CDR1 is MDHEN, CDR2 SYDVKM, per germline. The CDR3 DNA follows: TGTGCCAGCAGTTTACGAACTAGCGGGAGGGCCAAAAACATTCAGTACTTC. Protein sequence: CASSLRTSGRAKNIQYF.

This clonotype has just a few counts. This chain links TRBV4-3 with TRBJ1-5; maybe TRBD1 (5 bases). The germline CDR1 and CDR2 sequences are LGHNA and YSLEER. Trimming left V 4 bases short and J 7 bases short, with 20 bases between. CDR3 length equals 16 residues. CDR3 bases: TGCGCCAGCAGCCCTGGATGGAGCAGGGAAGGACAGCCCCAGCATTTT. This translates into CASSPGWSREGQPQHF.

DNA for the CDR3: TGCAGTGCTAGAGATAGCGGGACAGGGGCAAATGAGCAGTTCTTC. Its translation is CSARDSGTGANEQFF. The gene calls are TRBV20-1 and TRBJ2-1; 10 bases line up with TRBD1. Germline V CDR1 and CDR2: DFQATT, SNEGSKA (reference sequence). V shed 0 bases, J shed 7 bases, and the junction held 6 bases outside the gene matches. The CDR3 covers 15 residues.

This clonotype was recorded only once. One junction end does not reproduce the germline sequence, and a read error may be involved. The rearrangement joins TRBV4-1 to TRBJ2-5; D perhaps matches TRBD2 (6 bases). Germline CDR1 and CDR2: MGHRA and YSYEKL. The CDR3 is 15 residues long. Here the CDR3 DNA reads TGCGCCAGCCGCCAAGGGGACGGGAGCCAAGGGACCCAGTACTTC. Its translation is CASRQGDGSQGTQYF.

CDR3 loop: CSAREVGDYYNSPLHF. The CDR3 coding sequence is TGCAGTGCTAGAGAGGTTGGGGATTACTATAATTCACCCCTCCACTTT. The chain carries TRBV20-1 and TRBJ1-6; the D is unclear. This CDR3 spans 16 amino acids. V lost 0 bases, J lost 3 bases, and 12 bases lay in between. Looked up from germline, CDR1 is DFQATT and CDR2 is SNEGSKA (reference sequence).

A remark on this clonotype: A much larger clone differs by one base, so this may be a read error. This chain uses TRBV5-1 with TRBJ1-1, with D perhaps matching TRBD1 (6 bases). From germline, CDR1 is SGHRS and CDR2 YFSETQ. The ends were cut back, 1 base at V and 4 bases at J, with 11 bases in the middle. The CDR3 runs to 14 residues. The CDR3 reads CASSLPRGATEAFF. DNA of the CDR3: TGCGCCAGCAGCTTGCCCCGGGGGGCCACTGAAGCTTTCTTT.

This clonotype came up many times. This sequence joins TRBV7-9 and TRBJ1-1; no firm D call. The CDR3 covers 14 residues. Germline lookup yields CDR1 SEHNR and CDR2 FQNEAQ (reference sequence). Trimming removed 1 base from V and 3 bases from J, with 9 bases in between. The CDR3 nucleotides are TGTGCCAGCAGCTTAGGGCACCCCGACACTGAAGCTTTCTTT. The encoded protein is CASSLGHPDTEAFF. The variable domain in full, with the rest retrieved from reference TRBV7-9 and TRBJ1-1, is DTGVSQNPRHKITKRGQNVTFRCDPISEHNRLYWYRQTLGQGPEFLTYFQNEAQLEKSRLLSDRFSAERPKGSFSTLEIQRTEQGDSAMYLCASSLGHPDTEAFFGQGTRLTVV.

A word on this clonotype: With a much larger clone just one base away, this may be a read error. The J gene is TRBJ1-5, the V gene TRBV4-3; no clear D. V was clipped by 0 bases and J by 7 bases, with 13 bases between them. The germline gives CDR1 LGHNA, CDR2 YSLEER. The CDR3 has 15 amino acids. The CDR3 coding sequence is TGCGCCAGCAGCCAAGAGGTATTATCTGGGCAGCCCCAGCATTTT. Protein product: CASSQEVLSGQPQHF.

Remarks on this clonotype: The conserved phenylalanine or tryptophan is not found at the CDR3 terminus, so this likely reflects a read error. This sequence joins TRBV7-9 and TRBJ2-1; tentative D call: TRBD2 (6 bases). The germline CDR1 and CDR2 sequences are SEHNR and FQNEAQ (reference sequence). The germline V and J ends were trimmed by 1 base and 9 bases, with 10 bases remaining between them. The CDR3 is made up of 13 amino acids. CDR3 protein: CASSLGVSGEQFL. CDR3 in DNA: TGTGCCAGCAGCTTAGGGGTTAGCGGTGAGCAGTTCCTC.

This clonotype was picked up a small number of times. The chain carries TRBV11-2 and TRBJ2-1, with 8 bases matching TRBD2. With V trimmed by 5 bases and J by 3 bases, 9 bases remained unmatched. This CDR3 is built from 16 residues. Germline CDR1 SGHAT, CDR2 FQNNGV. CDR3 sequence reads: CASSLVETSDYNEQFF. The CDR3 DNA sequence: TGTGCCAGCAGCCTAGTCGAGACTAGCGACTACAATGAGCAGTTCTTC.

This clonotype was seen a few times. V and J are TRBV4-1 and TRBJ2-6; unclear D gene. The CDR3 covers 16 residues. The V gene lost 0 bases and the J gene lost 0 bases, with 6 bases spanning the gap. CDR1 MGHRA and CDR2 YSYEKL come from the germline V gene. The CDR3 loop is CASSQENYSGANVLTF. Here the CDR3 DNA reads TGCGCCAGCAGCCAAGAGAACTACTCTGGGGCCAACGTCCTGACTTTC.